These 3 T cell receptor beta chains share one sample of origin, sequenced in a study of blood T cell repertoires in COVID-19. The protocol was immunoSEQ multiplex PCR, while the TCRdb copy is restricted to in-frame clones and leaves out a portion. Among more than 30,000 clones listed, about 88% were seen once. Sequencing was performed on peripheral blood. These TCRs come from a man aged 60 to 75 with active COVID-19.

The rearrangement joins TRBV5-1 to TRBJ1-2; possible D gene TRBD1, 5 bases. Germline loops: CDR1 SGHRS, CDR2 YFSETQ. CDR3 length: 14 amino acids. V was shortened by 0 bases and J by 6 bases, with 12 bases between the two germline ends. DNA for the CDR3: TGCGCCAGCAGCTTGGCCGAGGTAGGGGATGGCTACACCTTC. Amino acids: CASSLAEVGDGYTF.

The rearrangement uses TRBV11-2 and TRBJ2-3, with 9 bases matching TRBD2. Germline trimming cut 9 bases from V and 0 bases from J; bases unmatched to any gene: 7. Germline-derived CDR1 and CDR2 are SGHAT and FQNNGV. The CDR3 covers 15 residues. The DNA for the CDR3 is TGTGCCAGTTCGAGGCGGGAGGGAAGCACAGATACGCAGTATTTT. Amino acids: CASSRREGSTDTQYF. Drawing the rest from reference TRBV11-2 and TRBJ2-3, the complete variable domain is EAGVAQSPRYKIIEKRQSVAFWCNPISGHATLYWYQQILGQGPKLLIQFQNNGVVDDSQLPKDRFSAERLKGVDSTLKIQPAKLEDSAVYLCASSRREGSTDTQYFGPGTRLTVL.

The rearrangement uses TRBV2 and TRBJ2-5; tentative D call: TRBD2 (6 bases). The CDR3 totals 13 residues. CDR1 is SNHLY and CDR2 is FYNNEI in the germline V gene. Trimming took 7 bases from V and 5 from J, leaving 14 bases between them. This CDR3 reads CASNRESEETQYF. The CDR3, as DNA: TGTGCCAGCAACCGGGAGAGCGAGGAGACCCAGTACTTC.